Shown below are 20 T cell receptor beta chains from a single sample sequenced in a study of blood T cells in healthy people across ages (dated by TCRdb to about 2015). The receptor library was made with 5' RACE. Sequenced on an Illumina HiSeq 2500. A second PCR of roughly 7 to 12 cycles was performed with a sample-barcoded 5' primer and a J-beta primer mix. TCRdb itself trimmed the public reads at Q25 with fastp, ran MiXCR and retained productive beta chains. For every CDR3 protein sequence, its rows merge into one entry that carries the most common genes and DNA. The table for this sample lists 700,000 to 850,000 distinct CDR3 sequences; 50% to 65% of them were counted only once. The ten largest clones add up to 41% of the sample. Sample: blood. Every receptor here comes from a man older than 75 in good health.

This chain connects TRBV5-1 to TRBJ2-5; the D gene is possibly TRBD2 (6 bases). Germline values: CDR1 SGHRS, CDR2 YFSETQ. V was clipped by 1 base and J by 4 bases, with 20 bases between them. The CDR3 consists of 17 residues. The CDR3 DNA is TGCGCCAGCAGCTTGTCACGAGGAGGGCACGGCACAGAGACCCAGTACTTC. Translated, it gives CASSLSRGGHGTETQYF.

The rearrangement uses TRBV20-1 and TRBJ2-7; 8 bases are a match to TRBD2. The germline gives CDR1 DFQATT, CDR2 SNEGSKA (reference sequence). The CDR3 covers 15 residues. The ends lost 0 bases at V and 3 bases at J; junction bases unmatched: 7. As DNA, the CDR3 is TGCAGTGCTAGAGAGTTTAGCGGGGCGTACTACGAGCAGTACTTC. Its translation: CSAREFSGAYYEQYF.

The V gene is TRBV12-3 or TRBV12-4, the J gene TRBJ2-4; D gene ambiguous. The J call may be incorrect, as the DNA end agrees better with TRBJ2-7. This CDR3 contains 11 residues. The CDR3 nucleotides are TGTGCCAGCAGAATCCAGTACGAGCAGTACTTC. This encodes CASRIQYEQYF.

The chain couples TRBV6-1 to TRBJ2-7; D not certain. Germline CDR1 reads MNHNS; CDR2 reads SASEGT. Trimming took 7 bases from V and 6 from J, leaving 10 bases between them. The CDR3 is 11 residues long. The CDR3 DNA is TGTGCCAGCACCGATTCGGCCGAGCAGTACTTC. Its protein is CASTDSAEQYF.

J is TRBJ1-5 and V is TRBV7-2; D might be TRBD1 (5 bases). Trimming removed 2 bases from V and 7 bases from J, with 15 bases in between. The CDR3 runs to 15 residues. In germline, CDR1 is SGHTA, CDR2 FQGNSA. This CDR3 reads CASSLHGAGHQPQHF. Written as DNA, the CDR3 is TGTGCCAGCAGCTTACACGGGGCAGGCCACCAGCCCCAGCATTTT.

The chain has TRBV12-3 or TRBV12-4 and TRBJ2-1; 7 nucleotides agree with TRBD2. The CDR3 runs to 14 residues. V was pared by 2 bases and J by 7 bases, with 5 bases of the junction left unmatched. CDR3 sequence: CASSLWGGGNEQFF. CDR3 sequence (DNA): TGTGCCAGCAGTTTATGGGGGGGAGGGAATGAGCAGTTCTTC.

This clonotype was counted only a few times. The J gene is TRBJ2-7, the V gene TRBV6-2 or TRBV6-3; 9 nucleotides match TRBD1. V shed 4 bases and J 2 bases; nucleotides not matched to a gene: 6. This CDR3 is built from 15 residues. From germline, CDR1 is MNHEY and CDR2 SVGEGT. The CDR3 loop reads CASSSAGTGTYEQYF. The DNA for the CDR3 is TGTGCCAGCAGTTCGGCCGGGACAGGGACCTACGAGCAGTACTTC.

The chain recombines TRBV3-1 with TRBJ2-7, with 12 positions matching TRBD1. CDR3 length: 14 amino acids. V shed 2 bases and J 6 bases; nucleotides not matched to a gene: 2. Germline CDR1 LGHDT, CDR2 YNNKEL (reference sequence). CDR3 nucleotide sequence: TGTGCCAGCAGCCAATGGGACAGGGGGCTCGAGCAGTACTTC. As protein: CASSQWDRGLEQYF.

There are a few counts of this clonotype. The chain combines TRBV29-1 with TRBJ2-7; 13 bases map to TRBD2. CDR1 and CDR2 from the germline V gene are SQVTM and ANQGSEA. J lost 5 bases, V lost 6 bases, and 7 bases had no gene match. The CDR3 is made up of 14 amino acids. The CDR3 protein is CSVEPGLAGDEQYF. CDR3 nucleotide sequence: TGCAGCGTGGAGCCCGGACTAGCGGGAGACGAGCAGTACTTC.

This chain links TRBV7-8 with TRBJ1-2, with 7 bases matching TRBD1. The CDR3 has 13 amino acids. The germline CDR1 and CDR2 sequences are SGHVS and FQNEAQ. J gave up 8 bases and V 5 bases, and 8 bases lay outside the gene matches. CDR3 amino acids: CASSLIRGQGYTF. Here the CDR3 DNA reads TGTGCCAGCAGCCTCATTAGGGGGCAGGGCTACACCTTC.

The chain links TRBV12-3 or TRBV12-4 to TRBJ2-4; 12 bases match TRBD1. Trimming cost V 5 bases and J 9 bases; bases outside gene matches: 5. The CDR3 is made up of 14 amino acids. CDR3 in amino acids: CASSPGTGGIIQYF. DNA of the CDR3: TGTGCCAGCAGTCCCGGGACAGGGGGCATCATTCAGTACTTC.

V is TRBV20-1 and J is TRBJ2-1; D unclear. Trimming shortened V by 3 bases and J by 0 bases, and 12 bases separated the two germline ends. Germline V gene sequence: CDR1 DFQATT, CDR2 SNEGSKA (reference sequence). The CDR3 runs 15 residues. Here the CDR3 DNA reads TGCAGTGCTAGCGCTCGAAGGATCTCCTACAATGAGCAGTTCTTC. Its translation is CSASARRISYNEQFF.

The rearrangement joins TRBV20-1 to TRBJ2-7; the D gene is possibly TRBD1 (8 bases). Germline V lookup: CDR1 DFQATT, CDR2 SNEGSKA (reference sequence). CDR3 length: 16 residues. With 3 bases removed from V and 0 bases from J, the gap between germline ends came to 18 bases. CDR3 nucleotide sequence: TGCAGTGCTAGGACTACAGGGGGGGTGAGCTCCTACGAGCAGTACTTC. This encodes CSARTTGGVSSYEQYF.

CDR3 region: CASSRDRTAYGYTF. The CDR3 DNA reads TGTGCCAGCAGCCGAGACCGGACAGCCTATGGCTACACCTTC. The chain links TRBV27 to TRBJ1-2, with a tentative D call TRBD1 (6 bases). The CDR3 spans 14 residues. Per the germline V gene, CDR1 is MNHEY and CDR2 is SMNVEV (reference sequence). With 6 bases removed from V and 4 bases from J, the gap between germline ends came to 15 bases.

The chain uses TRBV6-1 and TRBJ2-1; no firm D call. The CDR3 is 12 amino acids. Germline CDR1 MNHNS, CDR2 SASEGT. V lost 7 bases to trimming and J lost 10 bases, with 14 bases between them. This CDR3 reads CASKTPHGEQFF. The CDR3 DNA is TGTGCCAGCAAAACTCCCCACGGAGAGCAGTTCTTC.

The chain employs TRBV11-2 and TRBJ2-7; D not resolved. The V gene's germline CDR1 is SGHAT and CDR2 FQNNGV. The CDR3 sequence is 12 residues long. Trimming cost V 3 bases and J 0 bases, with 3 bases left between them. Here the CDR3 reads CASSFYSYEQYF. Written as DNA, the CDR3 is TGTGCCAGCAGCTTCTACTCCTACGAGCAGTACTTC.

The chain carries TRBV4-1 and TRBJ2-7, with D possibly called TRBD1 or TRBD2 (6 bases each). The length of the CDR3 is 16 residues. Germline loops: CDR1 MGHRA, CDR2 YSYEKL. The V end was cut by 4 bases, the J end by 0 bases, with 16 bases between. This CDR3 reads CASSPRGAASSYEQYF. CDR3 DNA: TGCGCCAGCAGCCCAAGGGGGGCGGCGTCCTCCTACGAGCAGTACTTC.

This clonotype showed up just once. The rearrangement uses TRBV20-1 and TRBJ2-1; D could derive from TRBD1 or TRBD2 (5 bases each). The germline V and J ends were trimmed by 6 bases and 1 base, with 13 bases remaining between them. The CDR3 covers 14 residues. Germline assignment: CDR1 DFQATT and CDR2 SNEGSKA (reference sequence). The CDR3 here is CSANRDPSYNEQFF. For the CDR3, the DNA is TGCAGTGCGAACCGGGACCCTTCCTACAATGAGCAGTTCTTC.

The gene calls are TRBV6-1 and TRBJ2-1, with D uncertain. The CDR3 length is 12 residues. Germline CDR1 is MNHNS and CDR2 is SASEGT. V was cut by 11 bases and J by 8 bases, with 16 bases left in between. The CDR3 DNA sequence: TGTGCCTGCACTGCTTTGAAGGATGAGCAGTTCTTC. Translation gives CACTALKDEQFF.

The chain has TRBV20-1 and TRBJ1-2; 9 nucleotides match TRBD1. CDR3 length equals 12 residues. V lost 5 bases, J lost 7 bases, and 5 bases stayed unmatched. The germline CDR1 and CDR2 sequences are DFQATT and SNEGSKA (reference sequence). This CDR3 is CSAPDRGGGYTF. The CDR3 DNA follows: TGCAGTGCTCCGGACAGGGGCGGTGGCTACACCTTC.